Listed here are 25 T cell receptor beta chains from one sample, sequenced in a study of CD8+ T cells in alopecia areata. Investigators isolated RNA and reverse transcribed it into cDNA to act as the sequencing template. Clones were sequenced by immunoSEQ multiplex PCR, and TCRdb holds only the in-frame ones, with some missing. The repertoire consists of about 140,000 clones, with roughly four fifths occurring once and the leading ten covering roughly 25%. Treatment indicated: oral pan-JAK inhibitor, 5-10 mg twice daily. The material sequenced was CD8+ T cells sorted from blood, taken at week 4, from a patient treated with tofacitinib. These receptors were obtained from a human donor with alopecia areata.

The V and J genes are TRBV19 and TRBJ2-1; 9 nucleotides match TRBD2. Germline assignment: CDR1 LNHDA and CDR2 SQIVND (reference sequence). Trimming removed 5 bases from V and 8 bases from J; junction bases left unmatched: 7. This CDR3 region has 14 residues. The CDR3 reads CASSPAGGGYEQFF. The CDR3 region has the DNA TGTGCCAGTAGTCCAGCGGGGGGAGGGTATGAGCAGTTCTTC.

The rearrangement links TRBV6-5 to TRBJ2-7; D is possibly TRBD2 (6 bases). The CDR3 covers 14 residues. Trimming stripped 4 bases from V and 5 bases from J, with 15 bases between. The V gene's germline CDR1 is MNHEY and CDR2 SVGAGI. The CDR3 loop reads CASSWRDASDEQYF. The CDR3 nucleotides read TGTGCCAGCAGTTGGCGGGACGCCTCTGACGAGCAGTACTTC.

The table lists this clone with a few counts. CDR3 region: CASSRDRETHEQFF. CDR3 sequence (DNA): TGTGCCAGCAGCCGGGACAGGGAGACTCATGAGCAGTTCTTC. This sequence joins TRBV6-5 and TRBJ2-1, with 9 positions matching TRBD1. Germline values: CDR1 MNHEY, CDR2 SVGAGI. V trimming: 6 bases; J trimming: 8 bases; junction bases outside the gene matches: 8. The CDR3 extends over 14 amino acids.

J is TRBJ1-2 and V is TRBV13; D is perhaps TRBD1 (6 bases). This CDR3 has 14 amino acids. Trimming took 4 bases from V and 3 from J, leaving 12 bases between them. Germline loops: CDR1 PRHDT, CDR2 FYEKMQ (reference sequence). The DNA for the CDR3 is TGTGCCAGCAGCTCCGGGGGGCGAGACTATGGCTACACCTTC. It specifies CASSSGGRDYGYTF.

V and J are TRBV7-8 and TRBJ2-7; 7 nucleotides agree with TRBD2. The CDR3 runs to 14 residues. CDR1 and CDR2 from the germline V gene are SGHVS and FQNEAQ. Trimming cost V 3 bases and J 2 bases; bases outside gene matches: 4. The CDR3 DNA follows: TGTGCCAGCAGCTTGGCGGGGGATACCTACGAGCAGTACTTC. Translating it yields CASSLAGDTYEQYF.

This chain joins TRBV6-5 and TRBJ1-1, with D maybe TRBD1 (6 bases). This CDR3 contains 15 residues. V was cut by 6 bases and J by 0 bases, with 14 bases left in between. CDR1 MNHEY and CDR2 SVGAGI come from the germline V gene. CDR3 sequence (DNA): TGTGCCAGCAGAATGGACAGTTACATGAACACTGAAGCTTTCTTT. Its protein product is CASRMDSYMNTEAFF.

The chain joins TRBV7-9 to TRBJ2-3; no reliable D call. Germline CDR1 SEHNR, CDR2 FQNEAQ (reference sequence). V was clipped by 5 bases and J by 0 bases, with 15 bases between them. The CDR3 is 16 residues long. The chain's CDR3 is CASSHPQDRSTDTQYF. Written as DNA, the CDR3 is TGTGCCAGCAGCCACCCTCAGGACCGTAGCACAGATACGCAGTATTTT.

The chain recombines TRBV7-9 with TRBJ2-3; 7 bases fit TRBD2. The germline CDR1 and CDR2 sequences are SEHNR and FQNEAQ (reference sequence). J gave up 4 bases and V 5 bases, and 9 bases lay outside the gene matches. The CDR3 is 15 amino acids. CDR3 nucleotides: TGTGCCAGCAGCGCGACTAGCATAGAGGCAGATACGCAGTATTTT. Amino acid sequence: CASSATSIEADTQYF.

J is TRBJ2-1 and V is TRBV15, with D uncertain. Germline-derived CDR1 and CDR2 are LNHNV and YYDKDF (reference sequence). The CDR3 runs 13 residues. The V gene lost 5 bases and the J gene lost 7 bases, with 12 bases spanning the gap. The CDR3 coding sequence is TGTGCCACCAGCCCCGAATCGGCAAATGAGCAGTTCTTC. This encodes CATSPESANEQFF.

The chain couples TRBV27 to TRBJ2-7; D gene uncertain. The V and J ends lost 5 bases and 2 bases respectively, with 10 bases between them. CDR3 length: 13 residues. Germline V gene lookup returns CDR1 MNHEY and CDR2 SMNVEV (reference sequence). CDR3 DNA sequence: TGTGCCAGCAGTCGGACCGTGGCCTACGAGCAGTACTTC. It encodes CASSRTVAYEQYF.

This sequence joins TRBV27 and TRBJ2-7; 7 bases agree with TRBD2. Germline assignment: CDR1 MNHEY and CDR2 SMNVEV (reference sequence). Germline trimming cut 2 bases from V and 0 bases from J; bases unmatched to any gene: 7. The CDR3 contains 16 residues. The CDR3 reads CASSLRSGDFSYEQYF. Here the CDR3 DNA reads TGTGCCAGCAGTTTAAGAAGCGGGGATTTCTCCTACGAGCAGTACTTC.

The CDR3 sequence: CASSAYGTQETQYF. CDR3 in DNA: TGTGCCAGCAGCGCATACGGGACCCAAGAGACCCAGTACTTC. The chain recombines TRBV9 with TRBJ2-5, with D perhaps matching TRBD1 or TRBD2 (5 bases each). The germline gives CDR1 SGDLS, CDR2 YYNGEE. With 3 bases removed from V and 1 base from J, the gap between germline ends came to 10 bases. The CDR3 consists of 14 residues.

V is TRBV29-1 and J is TRBJ2-2; 8 bases match TRBD1. CDR1 and CDR2 (germline): SQVTM, ANQGSEA. The CDR3 sequence is 15 residues long. The V gene end was trimmed by 6 bases and the J gene end by 5 bases; junction bases not matched to a gene: 11. The CDR3 DNA is TGCAGCGTCGCTAACGGTCAGGGGGCGACCGGGGAGCTGTTTTTT. Amino acids: CSVANGQGATGELFF.

DNA for the CDR3: TGTGCCAGTATGGGTCCTAGCGGGGGAGCCTACAATGAGCAGTTCTTC. Protein: CASMGPSGGAYNEQFF. The genes are TRBV19 and TRBJ2-1, with TRBD2 identical over 10 bases. The CDR3 is made up of 16 amino acids. Germline assignment: CDR1 LNHDA and CDR2 SQIVND (reference sequence). V lost 7 bases and J lost 2; bases outside the gene matches: 8.

The rearrangement links TRBV5-1 to TRBJ1-2; 7 bases are shared with TRBD1. V dropped 0 bases and J dropped 3; count of bases not matched to a gene: 2. Germline CDR1 and CDR2: SGHRS and YFSETQ. The CDR3 is 14 amino acids. In DNA, the CDR3 is TGCGCCAGCAGCTTGGGCCAGGGGGACTATGGCTACACCTTC. Its translation: CASSLGQGDYGYTF.

The DNA for the CDR3 is TGTGCCAGCAGCCCTGGGGCAGATACGCAGTATTTT. Protein: CASSPGADTQYF. The rearrangement uses TRBV4-2 and TRBJ2-3; D remains unclear. Germline V gives CDR1 LGHNA, CDR2 YNFKEQ. The ends were cut back, 4 bases at V and 4 bases at J, with 6 bases in the middle. The CDR3 spans 12 residues.

CDR3 sequence reads: CASSYRDYRNNEQFF. For the CDR3, the DNA is TGTGCCAGCAGCTACCGGGACTACCGGAACAATGAGCAGTTCTTC. The chain recombines TRBV7-6 with TRBJ2-1; 7 bases fit TRBD2. The V segment lost 4 bases and the J segment 5 bases; nucleotides outside the gene matches: 8. Germline CDR1 is SGHVS and CDR2 is FNYEAQ. The CDR3 is made up of 15 amino acids.

V is TRBV6-6 and J is TRBJ2-7, with no clear D. V gave up 0 bases and J gave up 7 bases, with 7 bases separating them. There are 12 residues in the CDR3. Germline-derived CDR1 and CDR2 are MNHNY and SVGAGI (reference sequence). CDR3 nucleotides: TGTGCCAGCAGTTACTCGAGTGTGGAGCAGTACTTC. It translates to CASSYSSVEQYF.

The V gene is TRBV4-1, the J gene TRBJ2-5, with D perhaps given as TRBD1 or TRBD2 (6 bases each). V gave up 1 base and J gave up 2 bases, with 14 bases separating them. CDR1 MGHRA and CDR2 YSYEKL come from the germline V gene. The length of the CDR3 is 16 residues. The CDR3 is CASSQVGGKGQETQYF. The CDR3 DNA reads TGCGCCAGCAGCCAAGTAGGGGGGAAAGGTCAAGAGACCCAGTACTTC.

The chain couples TRBV10-3 to TRBJ2-2; possibly TRBD2 for D (5 bases). V dropped 8 bases and J dropped 0 bases, with 13 bases sitting between them. Germline V CDR1 and CDR2: ENHRY, SYGVKD. There are 15 residues in the CDR3. Here the CDR3 reads CAIGSAGANTGELFF. The CDR3 nucleotides read TGTGCCATCGGATCCGCGGGTGCGAACACCGGGGAGCTGTTTTTT.

The V and J genes are TRBV2 and TRBJ2-1; 10 bases line up with TRBD2. This CDR3 spans 15 amino acids. V lost 3 bases and J lost 3; bases outside the gene matches: 2. Germline V gene data show CDR1 as SNHLY and CDR2 as FYNNEI. The DNA for the CDR3 is TGTGCCAGCAGTGACATAGCGGGGGGCTACAATGAGCAGTTCTTC. This gives the protein CASSDIAGGYNEQFF.

This clone appeared once. J is TRBJ2-2 and V is TRBV14; D is possibly TRBD2 (5 bases). The CDR3 is made up of 16 amino acids. The V gene's germline CDR1 is SGHDN and CDR2 FVKESK. V was clipped by 3 bases and J by 1 base, with 12 bases between them. The CDR3 sequence: CASSHTLGLNTGELFF. The CDR3 DNA reads as TGTGCCAGCAGCCACACCCTAGGACTGAACACCGGGGAGCTGTTTTTT.

The gene calls are TRBV4-2 and TRBJ2-3, with TRBD2 matching 10 bases. There are 16 residues in the CDR3. Germline CDR1 LGHNA, CDR2 YNFKEQ. Unmatched junction bases numbered 1, after V lost 0 bases and J lost 1 base. The CDR3 here is CASSQEAGGRTDTQYF. CDR3 nucleotides: TGTGCCAGCAGCCAAGAAGCGGGGGGGCGCACAGATACGCAGTATTTT.

This chain links TRBV7-2 with TRBJ2-5; no clear D. The V end lost 1 base, the J end lost 5 bases, and 8 bases lay between the germline ends. CDR1 is SGHTA, CDR2 FQGNSA, per germline. There are 13 residues in the CDR3. The CDR3 coding sequence is TGTGCCAGCAGCTTAGTGTTGGGGGAGACCCAGTACTTC. This sequence encodes CASSLVLGETQYF.

This clone was counted a single time. The chain joins TRBV7-3 to TRBJ2-3; D gene uncertain. V lost 2 bases and J lost 2, with 8 bases in between. The germline gives CDR1 SGHTA, CDR2 FQGTGA. The CDR3 consists of 14 residues. The CDR3 loop is CASSLASYTDTQYF. The CDR3 nucleotides read TGTGCCAGCAGCTTAGCGAGTTACACAGATACGCAGTATTTT.